This T cell receptor (beta chain) appears in the sequencing data of a study of radiotherapy plus CTLA-4 blockade in lung cancer. For the study at large: With less than 40% of patients having disease control, objective responses were seen in about 17%.

Note on this clone: No antigen is known for it.

Sequencing was performed with immunoSEQ multiplex PCR; in TCRdb, only in-frame clones are kept and a portion is missing. The profile shows more than 90,000 clones, 80% to 85% of them singletons. Germline values: CDR1 MNHNY, CDR2 SVGAGI (reference sequence). V dropped 1 base and J dropped 1 base, with 6 bases sitting between them. This CDR3 has 14 residues. The study, taken as a whole, reports: Blood TCR clones of tumor origin expanded after radiotherapy plus ipilimumab.

The specimen comprised peripheral blood, sampled from a patient treated with radiotherapy plus ipilimumab. This chain links TRBV6-6 with TRBJ2-3; D uncertain. This TCR was recovered from a human donor with non-small cell lung cancer that progressed on radiotherapy plus ipilimumab. Here the CDR3 reads CASSYYSGTDTQYF. Here the CDR3 DNA reads TGTGCCAGCAGTTACTACTCGGGCACAGATACGCAGTATTTT.